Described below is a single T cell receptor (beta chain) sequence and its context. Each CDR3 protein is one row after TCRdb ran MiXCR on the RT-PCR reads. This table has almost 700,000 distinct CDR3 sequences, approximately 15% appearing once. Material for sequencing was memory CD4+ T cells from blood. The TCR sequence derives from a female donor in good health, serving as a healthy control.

The CDR3 sequence: CASSPTSFFETQYF. DNA for the CDR3: TGTGCCAGCAGCCCCACTAGTTTTTTTGAGACCCAGTACTTC. The genes are TRBV7-7 and TRBJ2-5, with a tentative D call TRBD2 (5 bases). The CDR3 length is 14 residues. CDR1 is SSHAT, CDR2 FNYEAQ, per germline (reference sequence). Trimming removed 5 bases at V and 5 bases at J, with 15 bases between.